This TCR beta chain was sequenced in a study of blood T cell repertoires in COVID-19. The ends lost 6 bases at V and 4 bases at J; junction bases unmatched: 5. From germline, CDR1 is SQVTM and CDR2 ANQGSEA. CDR3 length: 12 residues. Repertoires were generated with immunoSEQ multiplex PCR, while TCRdb's copy carries only in-frame clones and drops some. The table has some 500,000 clones, roughly 91% seen once. The chain combines TRBV29-1 with TRBJ1-2; TRBD1 agrees at 7 bases. The origin of this receptor is a woman in her forties or fifties with COVID-19, enrolled during active disease. Sequencing used peripheral blood. The CDR3 DNA reads TGCAGCGTCGGGACAGAAGCCTATGGCTACACCTTC. This encodes CSVGTEAYGYTF.